This T cell receptor (beta chain) derives from a study of PD-L1 blockade in urothelial cancer. In the study overall: Across blood samples, T cells had a median count of approximately 140,000. Study-wide results and limits: Durable-benefit patients showed greater tumor-associated blood clone expansion at 3 weeks.

The templates were synthetic TCR analogs, and they were spiked into each PCR. Assay: immunoSEQ multiplex PCR; the TCRdb copy retains only in-frame clones and omits some. The repertoire holds 120,000 or so clones, with around 88% as singletons. Germline loops: CDR1 MNHEY, CDR2 SVGAGI. V was trimmed by 0 bases and J by 0 bases, leaving 10 bases between them. This CDR3 region has 16 residues. Time point specified: peripheral blood 6 weeks after treatment start. Patients suffered from locally advanced or metastatic urothelial carcinoma. About this clone itself: Its specificity is not known.

Sequencing used PBMCs, obtained around atezolizumab (anti-PD-L1) treatment. The receptor was derived from a man aged 45-60 years with urothelial cancer. The chain uses TRBV6-5 and TRBJ2-3; tentative D call: TRBD1 (5 bases). CDR3: CASSYSSRASTDTQYF. In nucleotides, the CDR3 is TGTGCCAGCAGTTACTCGAGCAGGGCTAGCACAGATACGCAGTATTTT.